The 5 T cell receptor beta chains presented below share a single source sample, sequenced in a study of cytomegalovirus exposure and HLA in healthy donors. Vbeta (60) and Jbeta (13) primers were used in the PCR. The assay was immunoSEQ multiplex PCR, and TCRdb's table has in-frame clones only and misses some. The sample comprises about 100,000 clones, 75% to 80% of which are singletons, and 9.6% rests with the top ten. Source material: PBMCs. The receptors come from a male donor in good health and CMV-seropositive.

This clone is a singleton in its sample. The chain joins TRBV29-1 to TRBJ2-5; 9 bases agree with TRBD2. TRBJ2-7 matches the DNA end more closely, so the J call is doubtful. The germline gives CDR1 SQVTM, CDR2 ANQGSEA. This CDR3 has 14 amino acids. The CDR3 loop is CSVSSGTTPYEQYF. In DNA, the CDR3 is TGCAGCGTATCTAGCGGGACTACCCCCTACGAGCAGTACTTC.

This clone was detected only a few times. The CDR3 DNA reads TGTGCCTGGAGTGTCGGGCGGGATCAGCCCCAGCATTTT. It yields the protein CAWSVGRDQPQHF. The rearrangement links TRBV30 to TRBJ1-5; unclear D gene. The germline CDR1 and CDR2 sequences are GTSNPN and SVGIG (reference sequence). Trimming removed 0 bases at V and 5 bases at J, with 8 bases between. CDR3 length: 13 amino acids.

Regarding this clone: At one of its ends the junction is not consistent with the germline gene, which may arise from a read error. The chain employs TRBV7-9 and TRBJ2-7; 9 nucleotides line up with TRBD1. Germline-derived CDR1 and CDR2 are SEHNR and FQNEAQ (reference sequence). The CDR3 sequence is 15 residues long. The CDR3 loop reads CSSSLVGDRAYEQYF. The CDR3 DNA is TGTTCCAGCAGCTTAGTAGGGGACAGGGCCTACGAGCAGTACTTC.

The gene calls are TRBV28 and TRBJ2-5, with D maybe TRBD2 (6 bases). Matching the DNA end better, TRBJ2-7 makes the J call doubtful. CDR1 and CDR2 (germline): MDHEN, SYDVKM. The CDR3 sequence is 14 residues long. CDR3 region: CASSRQAGSYEQYF. The DNA of the CDR3 is TGTGCCAGCAGTCGCCAAGCGGGCTCCTACGAGCAGTACTTC.

The CDR3 loop is CASSRGIPNEQYF. In DNA, the CDR3 is TGTGCCAGCAGCAGGGGAATTCCGAACGAGCAGTACTTC. The chain uses TRBV9 and TRBJ2-7; possible D gene TRBD1, 5 bases. The germline gives CDR1 SGDLS, CDR2 YYNGEE. The V end lost 4 bases, the J end lost 5 bases, and 13 bases lay between the germline ends. This CDR3 has 13 residues.